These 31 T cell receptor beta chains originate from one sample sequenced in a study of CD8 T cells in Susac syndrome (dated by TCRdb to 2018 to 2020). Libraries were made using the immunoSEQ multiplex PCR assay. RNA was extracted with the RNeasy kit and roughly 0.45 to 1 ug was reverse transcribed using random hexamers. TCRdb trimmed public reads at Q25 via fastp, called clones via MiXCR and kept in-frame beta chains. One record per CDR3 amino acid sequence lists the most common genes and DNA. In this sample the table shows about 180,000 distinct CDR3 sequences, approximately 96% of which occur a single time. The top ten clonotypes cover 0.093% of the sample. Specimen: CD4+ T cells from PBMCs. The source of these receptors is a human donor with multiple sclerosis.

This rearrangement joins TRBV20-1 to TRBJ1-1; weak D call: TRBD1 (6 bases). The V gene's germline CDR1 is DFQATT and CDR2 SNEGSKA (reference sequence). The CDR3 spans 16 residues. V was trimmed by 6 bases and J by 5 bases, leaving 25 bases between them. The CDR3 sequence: CSATRGGLSLGTEAFF. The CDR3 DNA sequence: TGCAGTGCAACGAGAGGGGGACTGAGTCTGGGGACTGAAGCTTTCTTT.

CDR3 sequence reads: CASSYLWQGETQYF. Here the CDR3 DNA reads TGTGCCAGCAGTTATCTGTGGCAGGGAGAGACCCAGTACTTC. The rearrangement links TRBV6-6 to TRBJ2-5, with a tentative D call TRBD1 (5 bases). Per germline, CDR1 MNHNY and CDR2 SVGAGI (reference sequence). The CDR3 is 14 residues long. Trimming took off 3 bases at V and 4 bases at J, with 12 bases between the two ends.

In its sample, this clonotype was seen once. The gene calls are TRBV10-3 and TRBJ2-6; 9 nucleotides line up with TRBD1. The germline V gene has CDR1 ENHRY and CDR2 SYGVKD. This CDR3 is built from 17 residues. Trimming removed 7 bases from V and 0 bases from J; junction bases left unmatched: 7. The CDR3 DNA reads TGTGCCATCATGCCCGGGACAGGGCTCTCTGGGGCCAACGTCCTGACTTTC. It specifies CAIMPGTGLSGANVLTF.

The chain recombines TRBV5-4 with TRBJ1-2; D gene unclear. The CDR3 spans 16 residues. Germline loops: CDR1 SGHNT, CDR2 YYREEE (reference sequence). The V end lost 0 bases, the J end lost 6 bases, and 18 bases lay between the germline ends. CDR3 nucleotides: TGTGCCAGCAGCTTGGGCGGCAGGCTAAGAGGCGATGGCTACACCTTC. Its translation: CASSLGGRLRGDGYTF.

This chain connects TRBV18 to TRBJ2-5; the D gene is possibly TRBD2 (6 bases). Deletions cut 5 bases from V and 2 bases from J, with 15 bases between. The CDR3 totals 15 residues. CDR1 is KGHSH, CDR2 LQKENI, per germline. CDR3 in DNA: TGTGCCAGCTCAGACTTCAAGGGAGGACAAGAGACCCAGTACTTC. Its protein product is CASSDFKGGQETQYF.

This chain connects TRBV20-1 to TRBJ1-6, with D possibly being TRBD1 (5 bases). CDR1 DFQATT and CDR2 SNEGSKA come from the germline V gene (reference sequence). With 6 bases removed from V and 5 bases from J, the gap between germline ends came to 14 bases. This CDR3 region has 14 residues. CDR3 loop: CSAALGRNNSPLHF. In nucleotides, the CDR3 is TGCAGTGCAGCCTTGGGACGGAATAATTCACCCCTCCACTTT.

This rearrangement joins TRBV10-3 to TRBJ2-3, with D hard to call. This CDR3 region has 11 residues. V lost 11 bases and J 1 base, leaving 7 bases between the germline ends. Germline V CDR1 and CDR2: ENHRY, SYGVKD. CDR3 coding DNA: TGTGCCTGTGGGGGCACAGATACGCAGTATTTT. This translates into CACGGTDTQYF.

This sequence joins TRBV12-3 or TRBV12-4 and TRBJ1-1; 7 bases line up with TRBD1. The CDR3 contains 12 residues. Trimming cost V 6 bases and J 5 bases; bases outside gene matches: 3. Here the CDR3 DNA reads TGTGCCAGCAGGACCAGGGGGACTGAAGCTTTCTTT. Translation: CASRTRGTEAFF.

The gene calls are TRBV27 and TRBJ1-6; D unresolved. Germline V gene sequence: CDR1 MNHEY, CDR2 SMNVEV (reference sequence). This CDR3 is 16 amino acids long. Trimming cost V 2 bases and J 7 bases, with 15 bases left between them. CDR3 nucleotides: TGTGCCAGCAGTTTAATTGGGTCAAGGGTAAATTCACCCCTCCACTTT. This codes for CASSLIGSRVNSPLHF.

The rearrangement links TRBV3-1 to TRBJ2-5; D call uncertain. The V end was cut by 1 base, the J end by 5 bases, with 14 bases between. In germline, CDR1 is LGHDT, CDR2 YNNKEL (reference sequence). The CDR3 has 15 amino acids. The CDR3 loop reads CASSQADNAEETQYF. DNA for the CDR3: TGTGCCAGCAGCCAAGCCGATAATGCGGAGGAGACCCAGTACTTC.

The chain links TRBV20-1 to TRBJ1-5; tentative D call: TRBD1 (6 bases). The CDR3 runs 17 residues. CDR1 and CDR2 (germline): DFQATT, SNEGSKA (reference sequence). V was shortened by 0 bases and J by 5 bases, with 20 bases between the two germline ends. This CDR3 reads CSARDRAGALVDQPQHF. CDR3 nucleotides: TGCAGTGCTAGAGATCGAGCAGGGGCGTTGGTGGATCAGCCCCAGCATTTT.

CDR3: CASSQGRYSPLHF. In nucleotides, the CDR3 is TGTGCCAGCAGTCAGGGAAGGTATTCACCCCTCCACTTT. This chain connects TRBV2 to TRBJ1-6, with a possible D match to TRBD1 (5 bases). V lost 5 bases and J lost 8, with 10 bases in between. This CDR3 comprises 13 residues. Germline CDR1 SNHLY, CDR2 FYNNEI.

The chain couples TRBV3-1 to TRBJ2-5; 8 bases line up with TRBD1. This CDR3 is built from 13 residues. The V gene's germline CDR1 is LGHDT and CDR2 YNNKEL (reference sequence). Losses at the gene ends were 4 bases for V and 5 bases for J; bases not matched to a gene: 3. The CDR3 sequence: CASSRTGTETQYF. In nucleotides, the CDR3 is TGTGCCAGCAGCCGGACAGGGACGGAGACCCAGTACTTC.

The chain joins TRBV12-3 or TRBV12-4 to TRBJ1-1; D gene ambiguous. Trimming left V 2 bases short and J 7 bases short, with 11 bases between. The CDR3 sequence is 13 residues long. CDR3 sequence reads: CASSLRASGEAFF. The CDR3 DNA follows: TGTGCCAGCAGTTTAAGGGCGAGTGGTGAAGCTTTCTTT.

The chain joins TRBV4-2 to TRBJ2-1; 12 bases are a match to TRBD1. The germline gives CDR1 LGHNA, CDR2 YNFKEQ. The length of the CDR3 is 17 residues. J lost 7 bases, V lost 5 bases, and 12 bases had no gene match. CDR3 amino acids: CASSSVFRDRGRNEQFF. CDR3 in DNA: TGTGCCAGCAGCTCAGTCTTCCGGGACAGGGGGCGAAATGAGCAGTTCTTC.

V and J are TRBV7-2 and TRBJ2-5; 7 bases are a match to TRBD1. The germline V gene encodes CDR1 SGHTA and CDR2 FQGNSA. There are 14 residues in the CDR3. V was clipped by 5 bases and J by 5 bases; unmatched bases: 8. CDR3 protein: CASSNDRVRETQYF. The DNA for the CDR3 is TGTGCCAGCAGCAATGACAGGGTCCGGGAGACCCAGTACTTC.

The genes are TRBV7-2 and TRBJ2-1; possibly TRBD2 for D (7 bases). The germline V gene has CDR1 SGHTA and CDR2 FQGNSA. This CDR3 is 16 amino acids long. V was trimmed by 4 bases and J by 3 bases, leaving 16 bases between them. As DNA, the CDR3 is TGTGCCAGCAGCTCAGGGGTGTCGGGGGGCTACAATGAGCAGTTCTTC. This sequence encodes CASSSGVSGGYNEQFF. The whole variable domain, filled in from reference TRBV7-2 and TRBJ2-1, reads GAGVSQSPSNKVTEKGKDVELRCDPISGHTALYWYRQSLGQGLEFLIYFQGNSAPDKSGLPSDRFSAERTGGSVSTLTIQRTQQEDSAVYLCASSSGVSGGYNEQFFGPGTRLTVL.

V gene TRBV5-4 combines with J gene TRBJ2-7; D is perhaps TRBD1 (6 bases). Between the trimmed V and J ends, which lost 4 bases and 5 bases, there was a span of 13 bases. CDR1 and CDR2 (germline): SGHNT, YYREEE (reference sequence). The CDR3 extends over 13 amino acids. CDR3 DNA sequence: TGTGCCAGCAGCGTGCGCCACAGGGACGAGCAGTACTTC. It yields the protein CASSVRHRDEQYF.

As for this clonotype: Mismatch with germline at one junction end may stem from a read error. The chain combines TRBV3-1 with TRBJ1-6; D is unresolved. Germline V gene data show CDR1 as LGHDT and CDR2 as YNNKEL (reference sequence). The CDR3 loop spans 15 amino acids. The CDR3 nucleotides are TGTGCCAACAGCCAACGAATTTCCTATAATTCACCCCTCCACTTT. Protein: CANSQRISYNSPLHF.

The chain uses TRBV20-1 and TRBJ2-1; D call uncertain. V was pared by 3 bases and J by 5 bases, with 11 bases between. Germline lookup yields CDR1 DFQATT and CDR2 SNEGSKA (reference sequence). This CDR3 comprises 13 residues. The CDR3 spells CSASEQADNEQFF. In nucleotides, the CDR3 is TGCAGTGCTAGTGAGCAGGCCGACAATGAGCAGTTCTTC.

The CDR3 DNA reads TGTGCCATCAGTGAGTCACTGGGCAATGGCTACACCTTC. It specifies CAISESLGNGYTF. The V gene is TRBV10-3, the J gene TRBJ1-2; D gene unclear. The CDR3 runs to 13 residues. Trimming took 0 bases from V and 6 from J, leaving 8 bases between them. Germline loops: CDR1 ENHRY, CDR2 SYGVKD.

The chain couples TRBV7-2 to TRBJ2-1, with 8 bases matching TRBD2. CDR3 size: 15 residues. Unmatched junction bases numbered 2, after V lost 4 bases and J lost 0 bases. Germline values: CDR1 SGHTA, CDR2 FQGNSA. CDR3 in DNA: TGTGCCAGCAGCTCCGGGGGGGCCTCCTACAATGAGCAGTTCTTC. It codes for CASSSGGASYNEQFF.

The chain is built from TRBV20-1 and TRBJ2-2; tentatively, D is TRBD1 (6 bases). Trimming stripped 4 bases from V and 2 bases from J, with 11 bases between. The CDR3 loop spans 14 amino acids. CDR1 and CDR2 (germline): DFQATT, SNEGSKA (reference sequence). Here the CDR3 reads CSATHRDNTGELFF. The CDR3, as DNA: TGCAGTGCTACGCACAGGGATAACACCGGGGAGCTGTTTTTT.

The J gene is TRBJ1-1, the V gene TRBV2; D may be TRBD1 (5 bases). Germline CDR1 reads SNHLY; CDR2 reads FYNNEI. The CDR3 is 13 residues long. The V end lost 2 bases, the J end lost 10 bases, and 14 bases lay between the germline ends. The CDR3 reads CASSEQASGGAFF. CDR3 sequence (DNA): TGTGCCAGCAGTGAACAGGCCAGCGGGGGAGCTTTCTTT.

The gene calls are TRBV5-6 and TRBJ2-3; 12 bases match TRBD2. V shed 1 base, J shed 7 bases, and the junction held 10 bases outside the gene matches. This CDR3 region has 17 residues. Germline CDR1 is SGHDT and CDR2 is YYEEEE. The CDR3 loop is CASSLSLAGGRRNTQYF. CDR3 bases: TGTGCCAGCAGCTTGTCGCTAGCGGGGGGGCGGAGAAATACGCAGTATTTT.

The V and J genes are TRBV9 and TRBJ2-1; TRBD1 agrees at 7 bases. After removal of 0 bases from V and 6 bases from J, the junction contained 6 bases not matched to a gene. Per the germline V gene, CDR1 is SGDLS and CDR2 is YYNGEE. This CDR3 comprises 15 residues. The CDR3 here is CASSVAGGGGNEQFF. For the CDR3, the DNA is TGTGCCAGCAGCGTAGCAGGGGGTGGCGGCAATGAGCAGTTCTTC.

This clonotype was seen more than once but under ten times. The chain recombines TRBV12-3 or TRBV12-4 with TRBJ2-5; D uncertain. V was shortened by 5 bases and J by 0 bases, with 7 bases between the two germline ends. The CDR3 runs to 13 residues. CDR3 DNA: TGTGCCAGCAGTCCACGAAACCAAGAGACCCAGTACTTC. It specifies CASSPRNQETQYF.

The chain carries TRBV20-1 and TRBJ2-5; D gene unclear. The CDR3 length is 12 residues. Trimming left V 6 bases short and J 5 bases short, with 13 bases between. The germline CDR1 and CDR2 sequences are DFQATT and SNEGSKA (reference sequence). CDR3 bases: TGCAGTGCCCTCGACACGGGTGAGACCCAGTACTTC. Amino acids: CSALDTGETQYF.

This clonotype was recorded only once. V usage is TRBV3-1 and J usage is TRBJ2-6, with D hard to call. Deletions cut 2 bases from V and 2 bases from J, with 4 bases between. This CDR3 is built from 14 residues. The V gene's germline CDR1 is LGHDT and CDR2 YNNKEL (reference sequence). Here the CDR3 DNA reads TGTGCCAGCAGCCAAATGGCTGGGGCCAACGTCCTGACTTTC. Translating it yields CASSQMAGANVLTF. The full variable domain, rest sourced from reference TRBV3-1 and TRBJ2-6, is DTAVSQTPKYLVTQMGNDKSIKCEQNLGHDTMYWYKQDSKKFLKIMFSYNNKELIINETVPNRFSPKSPDKAHLNLHINSLELGDSAVYFCASSQMAGANVLTFGAGSRLTVL.

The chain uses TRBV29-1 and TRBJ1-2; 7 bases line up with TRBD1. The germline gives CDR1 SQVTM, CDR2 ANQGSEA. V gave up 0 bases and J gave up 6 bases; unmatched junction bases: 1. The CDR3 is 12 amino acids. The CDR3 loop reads CSVEEGTDGYTF. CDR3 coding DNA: TGCAGCGTTGAAGAGGGGACAGATGGCTACACCTTC.

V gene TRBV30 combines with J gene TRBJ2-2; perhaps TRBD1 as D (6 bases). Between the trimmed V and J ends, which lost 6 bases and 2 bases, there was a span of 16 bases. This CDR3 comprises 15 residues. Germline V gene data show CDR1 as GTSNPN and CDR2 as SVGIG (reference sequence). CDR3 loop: CACGTQGFNTGELFF. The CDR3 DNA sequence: TGTGCCTGTGGGACGCAGGGGTTCAACACCGGGGAGCTGTTTTTT.